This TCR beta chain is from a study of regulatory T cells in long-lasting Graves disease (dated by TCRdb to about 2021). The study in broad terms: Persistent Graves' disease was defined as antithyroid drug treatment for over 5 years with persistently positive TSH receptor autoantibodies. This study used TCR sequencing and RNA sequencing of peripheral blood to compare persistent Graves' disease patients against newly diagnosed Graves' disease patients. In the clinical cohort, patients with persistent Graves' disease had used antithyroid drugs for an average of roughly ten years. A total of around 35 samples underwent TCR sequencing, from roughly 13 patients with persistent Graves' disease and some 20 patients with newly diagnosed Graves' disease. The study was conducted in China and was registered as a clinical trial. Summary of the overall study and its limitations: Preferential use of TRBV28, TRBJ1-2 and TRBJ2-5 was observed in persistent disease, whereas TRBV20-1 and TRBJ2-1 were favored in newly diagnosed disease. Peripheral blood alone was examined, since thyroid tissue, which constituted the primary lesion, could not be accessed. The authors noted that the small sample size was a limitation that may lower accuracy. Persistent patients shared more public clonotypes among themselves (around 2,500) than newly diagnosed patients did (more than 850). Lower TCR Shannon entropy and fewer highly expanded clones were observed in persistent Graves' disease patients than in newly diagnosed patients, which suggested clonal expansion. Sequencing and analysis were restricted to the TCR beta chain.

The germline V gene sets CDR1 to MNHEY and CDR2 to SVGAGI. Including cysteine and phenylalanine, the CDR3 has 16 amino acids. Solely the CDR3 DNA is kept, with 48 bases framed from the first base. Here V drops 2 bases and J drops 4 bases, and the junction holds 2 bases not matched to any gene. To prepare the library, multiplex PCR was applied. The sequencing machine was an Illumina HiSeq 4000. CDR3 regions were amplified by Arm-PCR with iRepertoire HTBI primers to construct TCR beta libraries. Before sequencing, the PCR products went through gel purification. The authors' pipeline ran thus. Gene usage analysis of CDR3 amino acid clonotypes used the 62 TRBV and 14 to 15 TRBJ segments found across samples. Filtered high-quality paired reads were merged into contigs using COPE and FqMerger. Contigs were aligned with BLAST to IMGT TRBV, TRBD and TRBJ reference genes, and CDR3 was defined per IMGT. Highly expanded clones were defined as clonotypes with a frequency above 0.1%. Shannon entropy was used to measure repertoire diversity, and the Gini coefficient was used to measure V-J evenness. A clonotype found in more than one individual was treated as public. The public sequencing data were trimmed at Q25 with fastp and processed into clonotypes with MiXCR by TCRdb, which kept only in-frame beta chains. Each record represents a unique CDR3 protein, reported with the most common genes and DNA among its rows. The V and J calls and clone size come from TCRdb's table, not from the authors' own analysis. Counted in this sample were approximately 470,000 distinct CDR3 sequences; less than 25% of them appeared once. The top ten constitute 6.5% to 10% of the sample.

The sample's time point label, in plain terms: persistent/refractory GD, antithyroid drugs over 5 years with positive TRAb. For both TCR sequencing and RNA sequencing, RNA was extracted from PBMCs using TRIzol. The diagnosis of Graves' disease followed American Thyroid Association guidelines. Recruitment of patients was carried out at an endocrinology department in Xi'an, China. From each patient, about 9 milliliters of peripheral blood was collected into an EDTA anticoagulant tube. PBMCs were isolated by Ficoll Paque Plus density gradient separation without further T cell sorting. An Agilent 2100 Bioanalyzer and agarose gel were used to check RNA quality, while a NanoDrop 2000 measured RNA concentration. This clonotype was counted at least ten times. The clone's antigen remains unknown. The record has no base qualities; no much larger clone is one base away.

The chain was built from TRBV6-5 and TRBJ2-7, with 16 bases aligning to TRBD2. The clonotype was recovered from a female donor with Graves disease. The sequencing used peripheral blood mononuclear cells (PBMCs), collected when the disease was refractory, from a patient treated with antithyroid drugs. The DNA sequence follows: TGTGCCAGCAGTTACGGGACTAGCGGGAGGGATTACGAGCAGTACTTC. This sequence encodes CASSYGTSGRDYEQYF.